The 10 T cell receptor beta chains below all came from one sample that was sequenced in a study of blood T cell repertoires in COVID-19. Produced via immunoSEQ multiplex PCR; TCRdb's table is partial and in-frame only. The data contain more than 65,000 clones, roughly 87% of them singletons. The sequenced material came from peripheral blood. The receptor source for this set is a woman aged 45 to 65 with acute or convalescent COVID-19.

The chain joins TRBV6-5 to TRBJ2-7, with 11 bases matching TRBD1. Germline V gene lookup returns CDR1 MNHEY and CDR2 SVGAGI. The V and J ends lost 2 bases and 4 bases, in that order; junction bases with no gene match: 4. The CDR3 extends over 15 amino acids. The CDR3 DNA reads TGTGCCAGCAGTTACGGGACAGGGGGTAGGTACGAGCAGTACTTC. It yields the protein CASSYGTGGRYEQYF.

This rearrangement joins TRBV6-6 to TRBJ1-5; tentatively, D is TRBD1 (6 bases). V was clipped by 7 bases and J by 3 bases, with 13 bases between them. CDR3 length: 14 residues. Germline CDR1 reads MNHNY; CDR2 reads SVGAGI (reference sequence). CDR3: CASKQGLDNQPQHF. The CDR3 coding sequence is TGTGCCAGCAAACAGGGACTAGACAATCAGCCCCAGCATTTT.

V is TRBV15 and J is TRBJ1-6; 7 positions agree with TRBD1. Germline values: CDR1 LNHNV, CDR2 YYDKDF (reference sequence). The V gene end was trimmed by 5 bases and the J gene end by 10 bases; junction bases not matched to a gene: 5. The CDR3 sequence is 13 residues long. CDR3: CATSSRTGSPLHF. The DNA for the CDR3 is TGTGCCACCAGCTCTCGGACAGGCTCACCCCTCCACTTT.

This rearrangement joins TRBV19 to TRBJ1-1; D unresolved. V lost 11 bases and J lost 0, with 13 bases in between. This CDR3 is built from 13 residues. Germline V gene lookup returns CDR1 LNHDA and CDR2 SQIVND (reference sequence). As DNA, the CDR3 is TGTGCCGCCCGGTTGAGCATGAACACTGAAGCTTTCTTT. This sequence encodes CAARLSMNTEAFF.

The chain recombines TRBV28 with TRBJ2-3; 11 bases agree with TRBD1. V shed 3 bases, J shed 5 bases, and the junction held 7 bases outside the gene matches. Germline loops: CDR1 MDHEN, CDR2 SYDVKM. The CDR3 loop spans 16 amino acids. In DNA, the CDR3 is TGTGCCAGCAGTTTCCTTGGACAGGGGGCGAAAGATACGCAGTATTTT. Translated, it gives CASSFLGQGAKDTQYF.

This chain uses TRBV11-2 with TRBJ2-3; D unclear. This CDR3 is 14 amino acids long. Germline CDR1 reads SGHAT; CDR2 reads FQNNGV. V lost 1 base to trimming and J lost 6 bases, with 11 bases between them. The CDR3 is CASSLGTKTDTQYF. The CDR3 DNA reads TGTGCCAGCAGCTTAGGTACGAAGACTGATACGCAGTATTTT.

This rearrangement joins TRBV5-5 to TRBJ1-6; D gene uncertain. Per the germline V gene, CDR1 is SGHKS and CDR2 is YYEKEE (reference sequence). This CDR3 contains 14 residues. Trimming took 6 bases from V and 8 from J, leaving 15 bases between them. CDR3: CASNYGSAYSPLHF. CDR3 bases: TGTGCCAGCAACTATGGGTCGGCTTATTCACCCCTCCACTTT. Supplemented by reference TRBV5-5 and TRBJ1-6, the full variable domain reads DAGVTQSPTHLIKTRGQQVTLRCSPISGHKSVSWYQQVLGQGPQFIFQYYEKEERGRGNFPDRFSARQFPNYSSELNVNALLLGDSALYLCASNYGSAYSPLHFGNGTRLTVT.

This chain joins TRBV15 and TRBJ1-2; 8 nucleotides line up with TRBD1. Losses at the gene ends were 5 bases for V and 8 bases for J; bases not matched to a gene: 10. The CDR3 totals 14 residues. Germline loops: CDR1 LNHNV, CDR2 YYDKDF (reference sequence). CDR3 DNA: TGTGCCACCAGCGGTAACAGGGGGTCAAGAGGCTACACCTTC. Its protein product is CATSGNRGSRGYTF.

This chain joins TRBV28 and TRBJ1-1; D perhaps matches TRBD1 (5 bases). Between the trimmed V and J ends, which lost 8 bases and 0 bases, there was a span of 13 bases. This CDR3 is 14 amino acids long. Germline CDR1 and CDR2: MDHEN and SYDVKM. The DNA for the CDR3 is TGTGCCAGCTCTAAAGGACATTTGAACACTGAAGCTTTCTTT. The encoded protein is CASSKGHLNTEAFF.

This chain uses TRBV7-3 with TRBJ2-3, with 7 bases lining up with TRBD2. The CDR3 has 14 amino acids. V shed 5 bases, J shed 2 bases, and the junction held 4 bases outside the gene matches. Germline CDR1 SGHTA, CDR2 FQGTGA. CDR3: CASSPGGTTDTQYF. CDR3 sequence (DNA): TGTGCCAGCAGCCCCGGGGGGACCACAGATACGCAGTATTTT.